This T cell receptor (beta chain) was captured by sequencing in a study of cytomegalovirus exposure and HLA in healthy donors. Findings of the study overall: Indistinguishable V segments such as TRBV6-2 and TRBV6-3 were excluded. Roughly uniform sequencing depth across donors was assumed, possibly incorrectly. TCR beta chains numbering under 200 were designated cytomegalovirus-associated.

Concerning this clone itself: What it recognizes is unknown.

The CDR3 contains 15 residues. The germline V gene encodes CDR1 LNHNV and CDR2 YYDKDF (reference sequence). After removal of 8 bases from V and 6 bases from J, the junction contained 14 bases not matched to a gene. 60 Vbeta and 13 Jbeta primers were used in PCR. Original processing notes: Later, some 79 million unique TCR beta chains were counted in an analysis, and roughly 11 million of them were shared. Data came from immunoSEQ multiplex PCR; TCRdb stores just in-frame clones and leaves some out. That table is the source of V, J and clone size, and D and trimming were worked out from the DNA. The sample consists of 70,000 to 95,000 clones, over 75% of them appearing once.

Specimen: PBMCs. This receptor was identified in a man aged 18 to 35 in good health and CMV-seronegative. This sequence joins TRBV15 and TRBJ1-2; 8 bases line up with TRBD1. CDR3 loop: CATRQTGADWNGYTF. The CDR3, as DNA: TGTGCCACCCGACAGACAGGGGCGGATTGGAATGGCTACACCTTC.